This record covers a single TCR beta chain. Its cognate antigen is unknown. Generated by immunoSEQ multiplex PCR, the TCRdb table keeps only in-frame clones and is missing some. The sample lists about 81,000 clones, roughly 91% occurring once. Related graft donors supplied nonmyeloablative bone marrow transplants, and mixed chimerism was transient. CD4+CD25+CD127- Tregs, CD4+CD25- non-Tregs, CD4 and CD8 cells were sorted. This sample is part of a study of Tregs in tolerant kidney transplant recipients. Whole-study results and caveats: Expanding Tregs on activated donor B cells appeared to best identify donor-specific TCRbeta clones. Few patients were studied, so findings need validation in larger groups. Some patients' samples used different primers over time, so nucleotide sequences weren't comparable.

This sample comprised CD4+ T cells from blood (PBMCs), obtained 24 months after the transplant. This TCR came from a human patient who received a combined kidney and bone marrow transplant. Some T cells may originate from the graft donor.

CDR3 coding DNA: TGTGCCAGCAGTCCCTTCGACAGGGGAGGTGATTATAGCAATCAGCCCCAGCATTTT. It yields the protein CASSPFDRGGDYSNQPQHF. The chain is built from TRBV21-1 and TRBJ1-5; TRBD1 is taken as the D call from the table, unchecked against the DNA. TRBV21-1 is given as a pseudogene. This CDR3 has 19 amino acids.